The rows below give T cell receptor beta chains drawn from one sample of a study of beta chain features in type 1 diabetes. The assay was immunoSEQ multiplex PCR, and TCRdb's table has in-frame clones only and misses some. Of around 53,000 clones listed, 55% to 70% are singletons. The sample taken for sequencing was stem cell memory CD4+ T cells from blood. The origin of the receptors is a woman in her twenties or thirties with type 1 diabetes. Both conserved end residues are part of each CDR3. D genes are given only for firm matches. Clone size is not always given. Where it is, it says once, few, many or a class for expanded clones.

D: TRBD2
J: TRBJ2-5
size: once
V: TRBV11-2
DNA: TGTGCCAGCCTCGATTCGAAAGCGGGAGGGCCTGAGACCCAGTACTTC
CDR3: CASLDSKAGGPETQYF

D: TRBD1
J: TRBJ1-2
size: NA
V: TRBV13
DNA: TGTGCCAGCAGCTTAGCGGGACAGAGCTACACCTTC
CDR3: CASSLAGQSYTF

D: TRBD1
J: TRBJ2-1
size: NA
V: TRBV29-1
DNA: TGCAGCGTTGTTTTCCAGGGGGATTGGAATGAGCAGTTCTTC
CDR3: CSVVFQGDWNEQFF

D: NA
J: TRBJ2-7
size: NA
V: TRBV7-6
DNA: TGTGCCAGCAGCTTAGCGCACCAGGGCATAGGCGAGCAGTACTTC
CDR3: CASSLAHQGIGEQYF

D: NA
J: TRBJ2-3
size: few
V: TRBV28
DNA: TGTGCCAGCAGTCGAGGGATAAGCACAGATACGCAGTATTTT
CDR3: CASSRGISTDTQYF

D: NA
J: TRBJ1-2
size: NA
V: TRBV11-2
DNA: TGTGCCAGCAGCCAGGCGGGGAGGAATGGCTACACCTTC
CDR3: CASSQAGRNGYTF

D: NA
J: TRBJ2-2
size: few
V: TRBV29-1
DNA: TGCAGCGTTGAAGTCGCTAGCGCGAGTCTGGGGGAGCTGTTTTTT
CDR3: CSVEVASASLGELFF

D: NA
J: TRBJ2-1
size: NA
V: TRBV28
DNA: TGTGCCAGCAGTTCAAGCAGGGGCTACAATGAGCAGTTCTTC
CDR3: CASSSSRGYNEQFF

D: TRBD1
J: TRBJ2-7
size: NA
V: TRBV30
DNA: TGTGCCTGGAGTGCGGACAGGGTTAGGGGGTACTTC
CDR3: CAWSADRVRGYF

D: TRBD2
J: TRBJ2-5
size: NA
V: TRBV5-1
DNA: TGCGCCAGCAGTTATTTAGCGGGAGTGGAAGAGACCCAGTACTTC
CDR3: CASSYLAGVEETQYF

D: TRBD2
J: TRBJ2-7
size: NA
V: TRBV30
DNA: TGTGCCTGGCGCGGACTAGCGGACTACGAGCAGTACTTC
CDR3: CAWRGLADYEQYF

D: NA
J: TRBJ1-2
size: NA
V: TRBV11-1
DNA: TGTGCCAGCAGCCTAGGACTCTCTGAGAGTGGCTACACCTTC
CDR3: CASSLGLSESGYTF

D: TRBD1
J: TRBJ1-5
size: NA
V: TRBV19
DNA: TGTGCCGGCTCGGACAGGGCCTACAATCAGCCCCAGCATTTT
CDR3: CAGSDRAYNQPQHF

D: NA
J: TRBJ2-1
size: NA
V: TRBV5-1
DNA: TGCGCCAGCCGACACCCTAGCAGCAATGAGCAGTTCTTC
CDR3: CASRHPSSNEQFF

D: NA
J: TRBJ1-4
size: NA
V: TRBV30
DNA: TGTGCCTGGAGTGTACTAGGGAGGAGGGATGAAAAACTGTTTTTT
CDR3: CAWSVLGRRDEKLFF

D: NA
J: TRBJ2-7
size: NA
V: TRBV7-9
DNA: TGTGCCAGCAGCCCCGAGGCCTTCTACGAGCAGTACTTC
CDR3: CASSPEAFYEQYF

D: NA
J: TRBJ2-7
size: NA
V: TRBV6-5
DNA: TGTGCCAGCACCTCAGGGTCCTACGAGCAGTACTTC
CDR3: CASTSGSYEQYF

D: TRBD2
J: TRBJ2-5
size: few
V: TRBV5-1
DNA: TGCGCCAGCAGCTTGGCTGTGACTAGCGGGAGAGAGACCCAGTACTTC
CDR3: CASSLAVTSGRETQYF